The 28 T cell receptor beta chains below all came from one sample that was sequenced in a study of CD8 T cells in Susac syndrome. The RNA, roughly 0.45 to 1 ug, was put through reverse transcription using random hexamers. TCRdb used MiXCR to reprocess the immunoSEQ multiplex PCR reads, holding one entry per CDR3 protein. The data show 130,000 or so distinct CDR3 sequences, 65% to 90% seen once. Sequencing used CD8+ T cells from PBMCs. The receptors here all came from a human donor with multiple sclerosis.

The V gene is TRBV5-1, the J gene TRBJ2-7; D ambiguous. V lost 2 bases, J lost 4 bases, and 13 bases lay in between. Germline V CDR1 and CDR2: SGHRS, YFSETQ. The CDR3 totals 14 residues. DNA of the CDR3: TGCGCCAGCAGCTTACTCGGAGACCAATACGAGCAGTACTTC. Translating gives CASSLLGDQYEQYF. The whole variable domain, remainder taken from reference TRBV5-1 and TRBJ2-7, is KAGVTQTPRYLIKTRGQQVTLSCSPISGHRSVSWYQQTPGQGLQFLFEYFSETQRNKGNFPGRFSGRQFSNSRSEMNVSTLELGDSALYLCASSLLGDQYEQYFGPGTRLTVT.

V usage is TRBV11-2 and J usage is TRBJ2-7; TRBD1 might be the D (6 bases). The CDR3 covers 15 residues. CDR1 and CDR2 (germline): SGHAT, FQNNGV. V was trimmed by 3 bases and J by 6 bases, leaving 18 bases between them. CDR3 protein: CASSFFSGAFGEQYF. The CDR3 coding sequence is TGTGCCAGCAGCTTTTTCTCAGGGGCGTTTGGCGAGCAGTACTTC. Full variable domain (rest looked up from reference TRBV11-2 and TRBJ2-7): EAGVAQSPRYKIIEKRQSVAFWCNPISGHATLYWYQQILGQGPKLLIQFQNNGVVDDSQLPKDRFSAERLKGVDSTLKIQPAKLEDSAVYLCASSFFSGAFGEQYFGPGTRLTVT.

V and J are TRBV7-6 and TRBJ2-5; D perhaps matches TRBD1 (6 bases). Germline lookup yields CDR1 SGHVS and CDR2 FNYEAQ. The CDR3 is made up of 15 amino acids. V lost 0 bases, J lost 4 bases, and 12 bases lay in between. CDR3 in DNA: TGTGCCAGCAGCTTAGCGCTCGGCAGGGGAGAGACCCAGTACTTC. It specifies CASSLALGRGETQYF. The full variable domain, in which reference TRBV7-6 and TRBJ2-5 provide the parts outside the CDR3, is GAGVSQSPRYKVTKRGQDVALRCDPISGHVSLYWYRQALGQGPEFLTYFNYEAQQDKSGLPNDRFSAERPEGSISTLTIQRTEQRDSAMYRCASSLALGRGETQYFGPGTRLLVL.

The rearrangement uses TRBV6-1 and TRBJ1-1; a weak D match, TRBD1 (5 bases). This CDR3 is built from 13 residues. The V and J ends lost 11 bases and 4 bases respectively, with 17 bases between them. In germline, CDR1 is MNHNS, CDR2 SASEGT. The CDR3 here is CAARQGGGTEAFF. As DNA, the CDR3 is TGTGCCGCCAGGCAGGGTGGGGGCACTGAAGCTTTCTTT.

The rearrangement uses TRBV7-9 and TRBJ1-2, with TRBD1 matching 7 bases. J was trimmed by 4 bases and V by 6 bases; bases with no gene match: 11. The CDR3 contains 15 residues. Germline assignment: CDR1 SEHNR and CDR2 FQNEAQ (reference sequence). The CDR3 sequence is CASSWTGGWVYGYTF. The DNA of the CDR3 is TGTGCCAGCAGTTGGACAGGAGGTTGGGTCTATGGCTACACCTTC.

CDR3 protein: CSVEEALAPSYGYTF. The CDR3, as DNA: TGCAGCGTTGAAGAAGCCCTGGCGCCGAGCTATGGCTACACCTTC. This chain connects TRBV29-1 to TRBJ1-2, with D uncertain. This CDR3 is 15 amino acids long. The germline V gene has CDR1 SQVTM and CDR2 ANQGSEA. Deletions cut 0 bases from V and 4 bases from J, with 15 bases between.

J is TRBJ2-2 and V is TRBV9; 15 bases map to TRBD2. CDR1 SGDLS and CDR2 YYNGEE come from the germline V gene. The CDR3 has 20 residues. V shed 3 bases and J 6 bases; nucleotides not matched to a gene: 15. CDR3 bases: TGTGCCAGCAGCGGGTCCTACCCGGGACTAGCGGGAGGAGGGCCCGGGGAGCTGTTTTTT. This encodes CASSGSYPGLAGGGPGELFF.

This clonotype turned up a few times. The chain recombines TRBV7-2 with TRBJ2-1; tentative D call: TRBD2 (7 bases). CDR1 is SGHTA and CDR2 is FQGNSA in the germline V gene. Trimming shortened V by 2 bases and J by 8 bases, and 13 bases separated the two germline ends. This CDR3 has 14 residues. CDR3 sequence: CASSLMRGPYEQFF. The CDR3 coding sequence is TGTGCCAGCAGCTTAATGCGGGGGCCCTATGAGCAGTTCTTC.

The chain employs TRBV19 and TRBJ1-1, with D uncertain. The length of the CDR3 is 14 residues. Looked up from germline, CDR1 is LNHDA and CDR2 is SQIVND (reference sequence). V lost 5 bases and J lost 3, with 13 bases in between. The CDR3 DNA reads TGTGCCAGTAGTTTCTCCAGTGGGTACACTGAAGCTTTCTTT. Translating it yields CASSFSSGYTEAFF.

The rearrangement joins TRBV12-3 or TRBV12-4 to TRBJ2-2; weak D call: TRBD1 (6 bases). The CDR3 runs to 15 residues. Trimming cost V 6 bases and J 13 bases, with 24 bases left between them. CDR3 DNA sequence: TGTGCCAGCAGCCCCTTTAACCACCGACAGGAAGGGCTGTTTTTT. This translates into CASSPFNHRQEGLFF.

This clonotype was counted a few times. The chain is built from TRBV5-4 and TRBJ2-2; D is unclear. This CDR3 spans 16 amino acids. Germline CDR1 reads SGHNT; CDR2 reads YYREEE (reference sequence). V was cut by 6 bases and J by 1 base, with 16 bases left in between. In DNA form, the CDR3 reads TGTGCCAGCACCAGATGGGGAATGGTGAACACCGGGGAGCTGTTTTTT. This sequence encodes CASTRWGMVNTGELFF. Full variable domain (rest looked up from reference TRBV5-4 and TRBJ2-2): ETGVTQSPTHLIKTRGQQVTLRCSSQSGHNTVSWYQQALGQGPQFIFQYYREEENGRGNFPPRFSGLQFPNYSSELNVNALELDDSALYLCASTRWGMVNTGELFFGEGSRLTVL.

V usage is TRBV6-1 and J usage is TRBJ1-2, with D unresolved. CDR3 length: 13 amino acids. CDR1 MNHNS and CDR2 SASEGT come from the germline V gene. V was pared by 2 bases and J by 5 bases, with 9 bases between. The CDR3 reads CASSESPLYGYTF. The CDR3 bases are TGTGCCAGCAGTGAATCCCCACTATATGGCTACACCTTC.

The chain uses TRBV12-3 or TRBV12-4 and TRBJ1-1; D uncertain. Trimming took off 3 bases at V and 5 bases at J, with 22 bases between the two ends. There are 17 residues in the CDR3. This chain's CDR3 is CASSFSVGQAPGTEAFF. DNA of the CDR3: TGTGCCAGCAGTTTCTCCGTCGGTCAGGCCCCGGGGACTGAAGCTTTCTTT.

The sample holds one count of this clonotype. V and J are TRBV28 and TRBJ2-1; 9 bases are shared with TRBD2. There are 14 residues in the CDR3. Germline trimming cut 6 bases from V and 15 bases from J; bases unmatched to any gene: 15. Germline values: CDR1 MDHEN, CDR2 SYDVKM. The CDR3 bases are TGTGCCAGCAGGGGAGCCGGGACTAGCTTCGGGCTGTTCTTC. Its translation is CASRGAGTSFGLFF.

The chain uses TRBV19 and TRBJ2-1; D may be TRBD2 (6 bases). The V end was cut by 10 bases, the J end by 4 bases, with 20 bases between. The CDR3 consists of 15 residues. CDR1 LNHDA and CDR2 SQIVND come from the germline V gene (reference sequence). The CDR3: CATATRQDYYNEQFF. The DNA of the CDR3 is TGTGCCACCGCGACTCGGCAGGACTATTACAATGAGCAGTTCTTC. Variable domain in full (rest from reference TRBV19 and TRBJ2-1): DGGITQSPKYLFRKEGQNVTLSCEQNLNHDAMYWYRQDPGQGLRLIYYSQIVNDFQKGDIAEGYSVSREKKESFPLTVTSAQKNPTAFYLCATATRQDYYNEQFFGPGTRLTVL.

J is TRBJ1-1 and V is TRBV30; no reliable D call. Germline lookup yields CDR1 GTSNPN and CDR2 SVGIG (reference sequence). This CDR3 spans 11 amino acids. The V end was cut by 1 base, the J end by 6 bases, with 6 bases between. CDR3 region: CAWSASAEAFF. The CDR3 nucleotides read TGTGCCTGGAGTGCTAGCGCTGAAGCTTTCTTT. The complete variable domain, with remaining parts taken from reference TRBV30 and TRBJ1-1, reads SQTIHQWPATLVQPVGSPLSLECTVEGTSNPNLYWYRQAAGRGLQLLFYSVGIGQISSEVPQNLSASRPQDRQFILSSKKLLLSDSGFYLCAWSASAEAFFGQGTRLTVV.

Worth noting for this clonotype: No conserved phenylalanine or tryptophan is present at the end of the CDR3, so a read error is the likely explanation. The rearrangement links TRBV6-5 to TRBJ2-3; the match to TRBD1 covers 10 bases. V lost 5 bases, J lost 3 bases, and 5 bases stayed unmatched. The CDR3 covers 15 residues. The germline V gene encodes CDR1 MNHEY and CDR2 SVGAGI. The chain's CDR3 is CASSARDRGTDTQYL. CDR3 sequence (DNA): TGTGCCAGCAGTGCCCGGGACAGGGGTACAGATACGCAGTATTTG.

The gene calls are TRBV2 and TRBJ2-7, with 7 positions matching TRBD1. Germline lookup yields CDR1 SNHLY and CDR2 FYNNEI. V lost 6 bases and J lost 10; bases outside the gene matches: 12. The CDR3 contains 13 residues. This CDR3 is CASSEFSDREQYV. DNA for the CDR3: TGTGCCAGCAGCGAATTTTCAGACAGGGAACAGTACGTC.

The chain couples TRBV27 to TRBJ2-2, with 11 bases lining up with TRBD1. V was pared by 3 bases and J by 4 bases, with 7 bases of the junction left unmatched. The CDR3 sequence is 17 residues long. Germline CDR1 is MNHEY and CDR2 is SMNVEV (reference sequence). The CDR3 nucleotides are TGTGCCAGCAGTTTCCAGGGAGGGACAGGGGGCACCGGGGAGCTGTTTTTT. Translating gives CASSFQGGTGGTGELFF.

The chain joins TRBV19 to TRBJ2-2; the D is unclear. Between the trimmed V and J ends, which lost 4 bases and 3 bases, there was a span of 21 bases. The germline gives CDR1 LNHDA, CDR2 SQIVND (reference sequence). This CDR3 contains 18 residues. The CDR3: CASSSVWGIGWDTGELFF. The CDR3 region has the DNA TGTGCCAGTAGTAGTGTGTGGGGAATTGGATGGGACACCGGGGAGCTGTTTTTT. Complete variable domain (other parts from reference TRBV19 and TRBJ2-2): DGGITQSPKYLFRKEGQNVTLSCEQNLNHDAMYWYRQDPGQGLRLIYYSQIVNDFQKGDIAEGYSVSREKKESFPLTVTSAQKNPTAFYLCASSSVWGIGWDTGELFFGEGSRLTVL.

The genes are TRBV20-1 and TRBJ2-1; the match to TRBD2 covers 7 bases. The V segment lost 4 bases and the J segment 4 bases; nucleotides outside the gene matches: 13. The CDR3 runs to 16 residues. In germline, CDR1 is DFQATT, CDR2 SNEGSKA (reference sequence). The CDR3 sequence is CSAISSTSRSYNEQFF. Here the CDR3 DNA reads TGCAGTGCTATCTCCTCGACTAGCCGTTCGTACAATGAGCAGTTCTTC.

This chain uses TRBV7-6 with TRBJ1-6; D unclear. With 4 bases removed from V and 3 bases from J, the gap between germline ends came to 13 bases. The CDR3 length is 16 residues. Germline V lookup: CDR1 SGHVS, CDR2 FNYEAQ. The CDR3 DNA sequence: TGTGCCAGCAGCTCTACAAGCCTTATCTATAATTCACCCCTCCACTTT. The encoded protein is CASSSTSLIYNSPLHF.

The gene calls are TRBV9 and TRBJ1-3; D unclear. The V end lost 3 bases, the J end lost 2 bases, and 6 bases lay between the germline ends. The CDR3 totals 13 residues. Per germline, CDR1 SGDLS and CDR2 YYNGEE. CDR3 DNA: TGTGCCAGCAGCGATGCTCCTGGAAACACCATATATTTT. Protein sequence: CASSDAPGNTIYF.

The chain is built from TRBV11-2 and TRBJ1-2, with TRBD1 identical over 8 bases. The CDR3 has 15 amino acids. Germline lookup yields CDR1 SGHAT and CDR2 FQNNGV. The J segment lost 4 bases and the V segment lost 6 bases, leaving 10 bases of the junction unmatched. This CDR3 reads CASRHGQGSSYGYTF. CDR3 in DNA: TGTGCCAGCAGACATGGACAGGGAAGTTCCTATGGCTACACCTTC.

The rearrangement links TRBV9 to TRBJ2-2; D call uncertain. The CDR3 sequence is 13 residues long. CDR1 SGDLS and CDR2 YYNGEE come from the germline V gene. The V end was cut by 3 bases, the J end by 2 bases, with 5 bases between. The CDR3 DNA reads TGTGCCAGCAGCGAAGGAAACACCGGGGAGCTGTTTTTT. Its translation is CASSEGNTGELFF.

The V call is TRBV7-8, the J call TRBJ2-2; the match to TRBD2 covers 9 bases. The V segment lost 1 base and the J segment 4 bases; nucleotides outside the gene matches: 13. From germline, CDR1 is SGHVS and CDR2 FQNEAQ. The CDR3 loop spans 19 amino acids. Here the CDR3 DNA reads TGTGCCAGCAGCTTAGTGGTTAGCGGGAGTGTTGAGGGCACCGGGGAGCTGTTTTTT. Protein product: CASSLVVSGSVEGTGELFF.

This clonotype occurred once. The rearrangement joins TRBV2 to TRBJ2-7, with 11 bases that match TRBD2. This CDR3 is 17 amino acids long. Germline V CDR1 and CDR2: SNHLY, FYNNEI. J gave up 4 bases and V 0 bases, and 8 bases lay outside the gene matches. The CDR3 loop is CASSEAPGLAGSYEQYV. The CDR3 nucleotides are TGTGCCAGCAGTGAAGCCCCAGGACTAGCGGGCTCATACGAGCAGTACGTC.

The CDR3 reads CASSFWDREYSDTQYF. For the CDR3, the DNA is TGTGCCAGCAGTTTCTGGGACAGGGAATATTCGGATACGCAGTATTTT. J is TRBJ2-3 and V is TRBV12-3 or TRBV12-4; 9 bases match TRBD1. Trimming cost V 3 bases and J 6 bases; bases outside gene matches: 10. CDR3 length: 16 amino acids.